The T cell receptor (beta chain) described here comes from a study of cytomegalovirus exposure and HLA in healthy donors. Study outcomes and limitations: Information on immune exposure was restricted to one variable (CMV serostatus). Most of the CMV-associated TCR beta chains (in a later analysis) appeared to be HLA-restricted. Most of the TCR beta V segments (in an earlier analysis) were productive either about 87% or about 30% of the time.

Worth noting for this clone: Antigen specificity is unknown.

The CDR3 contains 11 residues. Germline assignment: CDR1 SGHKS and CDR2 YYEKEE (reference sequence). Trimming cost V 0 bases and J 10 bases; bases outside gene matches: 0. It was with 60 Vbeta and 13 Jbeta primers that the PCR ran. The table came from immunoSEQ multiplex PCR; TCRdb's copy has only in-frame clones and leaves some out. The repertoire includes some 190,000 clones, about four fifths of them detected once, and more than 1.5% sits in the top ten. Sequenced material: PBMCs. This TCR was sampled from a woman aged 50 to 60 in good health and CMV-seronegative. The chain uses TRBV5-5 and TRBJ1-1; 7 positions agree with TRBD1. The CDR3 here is CASSLGQGAFF. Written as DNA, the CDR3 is TGTGCCAGCAGCTTGGGACAGGGAGCTTTCTTT.